The 8 T cell receptor beta chains presented below share a single source sample, sequenced in a study of multiple sclerosis patients with progressive multifocal leukoencephalopathy. The assay was immunoSEQ multiplex PCR, and TCRdb's table has in-frame clones only and misses some. The table shows fewer than 40,000 clones, with 89% occurring only once. Specified time point: before natalizumab initiation. Sequenced: PBMCs. The receptors stem from a human donor with multiple sclerosis.

The V and J genes are TRBV5-6 and TRBJ2-1; D is unresolved. CDR1 is SGHDT, CDR2 YYEEEE, per germline. Trimming left V 0 bases short and J 2 bases short, with 9 bases between. The CDR3 is 15 amino acids. The DNA for the CDR3 is TGTGCCAGCAGCTTGGATAGTACCGCCTACAATGAGCAGTTCTTC. Translating it yields CASSLDSTAYNEQFF.

The rearrangement links TRBV9 to TRBJ2-2; 7 nucleotides agree with TRBD1. The CDR3 consists of 17 residues. Germline CDR1 reads SGDLS; CDR2 reads YYNGEE. Trimming removed 0 bases from V and 4 bases from J; junction bases left unmatched: 9. The CDR3 region is CASSVVGRGSSTGELFF. The CDR3 DNA sequence: TGTGCCAGCAGCGTAGTGGGCAGGGGGTCCAGCACCGGGGAGCTGTTTTTT.

The chain is built from TRBV7-3 and TRBJ2-7, with TRBD1 identical over 8 bases. The J segment lost 5 bases and the V segment lost 5 bases, leaving 8 bases of the junction unmatched. CDR3 length equals 14 residues. The germline V gene has CDR1 SGHTA and CDR2 FQGTGA. CDR3 sequence (DNA): TGTGCCAGCAGCCCGAAGACAGGGGCCAACGAGCAGTACTTC. It specifies CASSPKTGANEQYF.

This clone is classed as large (0.1 to 1%). The genes are TRBV10-1 and TRBJ2-3; weak D call: TRBD2 (5 bases). The germline V gene encodes CDR1 WNHNN and CDR2 SYGVQD (reference sequence). Trimming left V 3 bases short and J 3 bases short, with 10 bases between. CDR3 length: 14 amino acids. DNA for the CDR3: TGCGCCAGCAGTGACGAGGGAAGGACAGATACGCAGTATTTT. This encodes CASSDEGRTDTQYF.

The CDR3 bases are TGTGCCAGCAGCGTAGCGGGGGCTAACACTGAAGCTTTCTTT. It encodes CASSVAGANTEAFF. The chain has TRBV9 and TRBJ1-1; D is perhaps TRBD1 (6 bases). CDR1 is SGDLS, CDR2 YYNGEE, per germline. Trimming took 0 bases from V and 2 from J, leaving 8 bases between them. The CDR3 is 14 residues long.

The chain links TRBV7-6 to TRBJ1-1, with D possibly TRBD1 on 6 matching bases. Trimming cost V 4 bases and J 4 bases, with 16 bases left between them. This CDR3 spans 15 amino acids. Germline-derived CDR1 and CDR2 are SGHVS and FNYEAQ. In DNA, the CDR3 is TGTGCCAGCAGCTCAAGACGGGGGGGCGGCACTGAAGCTTTCTTT. It translates to CASSSRRGGGTEAFF.

V gene TRBV27 combines with J gene TRBJ2-1; 7 bases map to TRBD1. The germline V gene has CDR1 MNHEY and CDR2 SMNVEV (reference sequence). V was pared by 5 bases and J by 9 bases, with 10 bases of the junction left unmatched. The CDR3 loop spans 14 amino acids. CDR3 protein: CASSPTTGPGEQFF. The CDR3 bases are TGTGCCAGCAGTCCGACGACAGGGCCCGGTGAGCAGTTCTTC.

The DNA for the CDR3 is TGTGCCAGCAGCTCCGGGACTAGCGGGGGGACCAATGAGCAGTTCTTC. It yields the protein CASSSGTSGGTNEQFF. The chain recombines TRBV5-4 with TRBJ2-1; 15 bases match TRBD2. In germline, CDR1 is SGHNT, CDR2 YYREEE (reference sequence). The CDR3 loop spans 16 amino acids. Trimming at V came to 3 bases and at J to 6 bases, leaving 4 bases not matched to a gene.